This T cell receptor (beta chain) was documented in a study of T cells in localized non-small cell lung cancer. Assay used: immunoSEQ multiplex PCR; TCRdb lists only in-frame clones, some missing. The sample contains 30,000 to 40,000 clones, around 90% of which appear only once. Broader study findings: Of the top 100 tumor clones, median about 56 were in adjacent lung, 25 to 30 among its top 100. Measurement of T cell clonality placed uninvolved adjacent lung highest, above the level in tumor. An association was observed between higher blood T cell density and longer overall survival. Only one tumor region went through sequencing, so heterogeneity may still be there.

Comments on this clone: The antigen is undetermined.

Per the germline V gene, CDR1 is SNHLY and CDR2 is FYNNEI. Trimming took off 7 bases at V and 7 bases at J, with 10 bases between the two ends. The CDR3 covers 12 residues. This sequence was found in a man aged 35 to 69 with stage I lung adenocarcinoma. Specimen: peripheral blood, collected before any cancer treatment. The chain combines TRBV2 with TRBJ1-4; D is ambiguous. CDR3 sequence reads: CASKADGEKLFF. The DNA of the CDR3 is TGTGCCAGCAAAGCGGATGGTGAAAAACTGTTTTTT.